This T cell receptor (beta chain) was obtained from a study of shared clonotypes between healthy human individuals. Libraries were prepared by immunoSEQ multiplex PCR; TCRdb keeps only in-frame clonotypes and omits some of them. Of some 660,000 clones in the sample, less than 80% were seen once. Findings and limits, study-wide: Around 5.3% of naive CD4 clonotypes were shared across several donors.

V trimming: 6 bases; J trimming: 4 bases; junction bases outside the gene matches: 9. CDR3 length equals 15 residues. Looked up from germline, CDR1 is SQVTM and CDR2 is ANQGSEA. Comments on this clone: Its antigen is still unknown.

The sequence was collected from a woman aged 30 to 39 in good health. Sequencing was done on a sample of memory CD4+ T cells sorted from blood. Regarding subset: CD45RA-negative fraction. The V and J genes are TRBV29-1 and TRBJ1-2; 12 positions match TRBD1. Here the CDR3 DNA reads TGCAGCGTGATGACCGGGACAGGGGGCGGCTATGGCTACACCTTC. The encoded protein is CSVMTGTGGGYGYTF.